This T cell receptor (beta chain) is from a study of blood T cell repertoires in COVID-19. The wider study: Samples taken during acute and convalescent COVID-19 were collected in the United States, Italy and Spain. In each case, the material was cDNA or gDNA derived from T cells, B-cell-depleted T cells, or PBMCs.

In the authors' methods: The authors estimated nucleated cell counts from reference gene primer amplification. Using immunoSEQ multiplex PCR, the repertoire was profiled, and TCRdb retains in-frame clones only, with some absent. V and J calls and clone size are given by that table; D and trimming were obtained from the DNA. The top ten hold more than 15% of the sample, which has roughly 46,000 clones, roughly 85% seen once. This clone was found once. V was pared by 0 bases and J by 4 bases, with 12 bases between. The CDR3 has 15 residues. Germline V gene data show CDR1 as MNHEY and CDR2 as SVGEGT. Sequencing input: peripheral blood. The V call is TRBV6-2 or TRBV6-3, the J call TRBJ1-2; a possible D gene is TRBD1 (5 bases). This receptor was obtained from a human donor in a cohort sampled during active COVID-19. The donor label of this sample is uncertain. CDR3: CASSYSGGDVYGYTF. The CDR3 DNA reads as TGTGCCAGCAGTTACTCCGGAGGGGACGTCTATGGCTACACCTTC.